The rows below give T cell receptor beta chains drawn from one sample of a study of cytomegalovirus exposure and HLA in healthy donors. Method: immunoSEQ multiplex PCR; TCRdb's copy keeps in-frame clones and lacks some. The table shows about 120,000 clones, with about 76% occurring only once. Sequencing was performed on PBMCs. These receptors came from a woman between 40 and 50 years old in good health and CMV-seronegative. CDR3s include the opening cysteine and the closing phenylalanine or tryptophan. A D gene is named only where the DNA matches it firmly. A clone size is listed for some rows: how often the clone was seen (once, few, many), or a class if it is expanded.

v_call: TRBV29-1
d_call: TRBD1
clone_size: .
j_call: TRBJ2-3
cdr3_length: 14
cdr3_aa: CSVERTGGTDTQYF
cdr3_nt: TGCAGCGTTGAACGGACAGGGGGCACAGATACGCAGTATTTT

v_call: TRBV7-2
d_call: .
clone_size: .
j_call: TRBJ2-3
cdr3_length: 15
cdr3_aa: CASSLEALRADTQYF
cdr3_nt: TGTGCCAGCAGCTTAGAAGCCCTCAGGGCAGATACGCAGTATTTT

v_call: TRBV27
d_call: .
clone_size: .
j_call: TRBJ1-5
cdr3_length: 14
cdr3_aa: CASSLQGSNQPQHF
cdr3_nt: TGTGCCAGCAGTTTACAGGGGTCTAATCAGCCCCAGCATTTT

v_call: TRBV6-5
d_call: .
clone_size: .
j_call: TRBJ2-2
cdr3_length: 13
cdr3_aa: CASSYQNTGELFF
cdr3_nt: TGTGCCAGCAGTTACCAGAACACCGGGGAGCTGTTTTTT

v_call: TRBV2
d_call: .
clone_size: few
j_call: TRBJ2-7
cdr3_length: 14
cdr3_aa: CASIPGLSSYEQYF
cdr3_nt: TGTGCCAGCATTCCGGGACTGAGCTCCTACGAGCAGTACTTC

v_call: TRBV9
d_call: .
clone_size: .
j_call: TRBJ2-3
cdr3_length: 14
cdr3_aa: CASSALGDADTQYF
cdr3_nt: TGTGCCAGCAGCGCACTAGGAGACGCAGATACGCAGTATTTT

v_call: TRBV28
d_call: TRBD2
clone_size: .
j_call: TRBJ2-5
cdr3_length: 14
cdr3_aa: CASSFWASGATQYF
cdr3_nt: TGTGCCAGCAGTTTTTGGGCTAGCGGAGCGACCCAGTACTTC

v_call: TRBV27
d_call: TRBD1
clone_size: .
j_call: TRBJ1-2
cdr3_length: 13
cdr3_aa: CASSPGQLSGYTF
cdr3_nt: TGTGCCAGCAGCCCGGGACAGTTGAGTGGCTACACCTTC

v_call: TRBV15
d_call: .
clone_size: .
j_call: TRBJ2-7
cdr3_length: 13
cdr3_aa: CATSSSFSHEQYF
cdr3_nt: TGTGCCACCAGCAGTTCATTTTCCCACGAGCAGTACTTC

v_call: TRBV5-1
d_call: .
clone_size: .
j_call: TRBJ2-7
cdr3_length: 15
cdr3_aa: CASSLEGVGIHEQYF
cdr3_nt: TGCGCCAGCAGCTTGGAAGGGGTTGGCATCCACGAGCAGTACTTC

v_call: TRBV7-9
d_call: TRBD1
clone_size: .
j_call: TRBJ2-3
cdr3_length: 18
cdr3_aa: CSSSLGQGALSSTDTQYF
cdr3_nt: TGTTCCAGCAGCCTGGGACAGGGGGCCCTTTCTAGCACAGATACGCAGTATTTT

v_call: TRBV7-9
d_call: .
clone_size: .
j_call: TRBJ1-1
cdr3_length: 13
cdr3_aa: CASSSGRDTEAFF
cdr3_nt: TGTGCCAGCAGCTCGGGGAGGGACACTGAAGCTTTCTTT

v_call: TRBV7-2
d_call: .
clone_size: .
j_call: TRBJ2-7
cdr3_length: 13
cdr3_aa: CASSLNRADEQYF
cdr3_nt: TGTGCCAGCAGCTTAAACAGGGCTGACGAGCAGTACTTC

v_call: TRBV7-2
d_call: .
clone_size: .
j_call: TRBJ2-1
cdr3_length: 12
cdr3_aa: CASSFGQGEQFF
cdr3_nt: TGTGCCAGCAGCTTCGGGCAGGGTGAGCAGTTCTTC

v_call: TRBV6-5
d_call: TRBD1
clone_size: .
j_call: TRBJ2-7
cdr3_length: 15
cdr3_aa: CASSYGTGGFYEQYF
cdr3_nt: TGTGCCAGCAGTTACGGGACAGGGGGCTTCTACGAGCAGTACTTC

v_call: TRBV5-6
d_call: .
clone_size: .
j_call: TRBJ2-7
cdr3_length: 15
cdr3_aa: CASSPGQLLTYEQYF
cdr3_nt: TGTGCCAGCAGCCCTGGACAGCTACTCACCTACGAGCAGTACTTC

v_call: TRBV4-3
d_call: TRBD1
clone_size: .
j_call: TRBJ2-7
cdr3_length: 17
cdr3_aa: CASSQERGRTGFYEQYF
cdr3_nt: TGCGCCAGCAGCCAAGAGAGAGGCCGGACAGGGTTCTACGAGCAGTACTTC

v_call: TRBV5-4
d_call: .
clone_size: few
j_call: TRBJ1-1
cdr3_length: 12
cdr3_aa: CASSHPGTEAFF
cdr3_nt: TGTGCCAGCAGCCATCCCGGGACAGAAGCTTTCTTT

v_call: TRBV2
d_call: .
clone_size: .
j_call: TRBJ2-7
cdr3_length: 14
cdr3_aa: CASSEDSTSYEQYF
cdr3_nt: TGTGCCAGCAGTGAGGACAGTACCTCCTACGAGCAGTACTTC

v_call: TRBV5-6
d_call: TRBD2
clone_size: .
j_call: TRBJ2-5
cdr3_length: 14
cdr3_aa: CASSFGTRAETQYF
cdr3_nt: TGTGCCAGCAGCTTCGGGACTAGGGCAGAGACCCAGTACTTC

v_call: TRBV10-3
d_call: TRBD1
clone_size: .
j_call: TRBJ2-7
cdr3_length: 14
cdr3_aa: CAISEMGQGSQQYF
cdr3_nt: TGTGCCATCAGTGAAATGGGACAGGGGAGCCAGCAGTACTTC

v_call: TRBV11-3
d_call: .
clone_size: .
j_call: TRBJ1-1
cdr3_length: 12
cdr3_aa: CASSSSGTEAFF
cdr3_nt: TGTGCCAGCAGCTCTAGTGGCACTGAAGCTTTCTTT

v_call: TRBV10-2
d_call: .
clone_size: .
j_call: TRBJ2-7
cdr3_length: 12
cdr3_aa: CASSVGAYEQYF
cdr3_nt: TGCGCCAGCAGTGTAGGGGCCTACGAGCAGTACTTC

v_call: TRBV6-1
d_call: TRBD1
clone_size: .
j_call: TRBJ2-7
cdr3_length: 15
cdr3_aa: CASSKTGQGPYEQYF
cdr3_nt: TGTGCCAGCAGTAAAACGGGACAGGGCCCTTACGAGCAGTACTTC

v_call: TRBV19
d_call: .
clone_size: .
j_call: TRBJ1-1
cdr3_length: 15
cdr3_aa: CASSKGEIMNTEAFF
cdr3_nt: TGTGCCAGTAGTAAAGGAGAGATTATGAACACTGAAGCTTTCTTT

v_call: TRBV27
d_call: .
clone_size: .
j_call: TRBJ2-4
cdr3_length: 19
cdr3_aa: CASSHSMGAGTNTKNIQYF
cdr3_nt: TGTGCCAGCAGTCACTCAATGGGGGCAGGGACGAATACCAAAAACATTCAGTACTTC

v_call: TRBV6-5
d_call: TRBD1
clone_size: .
j_call: TRBJ1-1
cdr3_length: 13
cdr3_aa: CASRTDRGAEAFF
cdr3_nt: TGTGCCAGCAGGACGGACAGGGGAGCTGAAGCTTTCTTT

v_call: TRBV7-2
d_call: .
clone_size: .
j_call: TRBJ2-7
cdr3_length: 12
cdr3_aa: CASSLSSYEQYF
cdr3_nt: TGTGCCAGCAGCCTGAGCTCCTACGAGCAGTACTTC

v_call: TRBV7-9
d_call: .
clone_size: .
j_call: TRBJ1-5
cdr3_length: 14
cdr3_aa: CASSQHSDLQPQHF
cdr3_nt: TGTGCCAGCAGCCAACACAGTGATTTACAGCCCCAGCATTTT

v_call: TRBV4-2
d_call: TRBD2
clone_size: .
j_call: TRBJ2-5
cdr3_length: 17
cdr3_aa: CASSPGLAGGYQETQYF
cdr3_nt: TGTGCCAGCAGCCCGGGACTAGCGGGGGGGTACCAAGAGACCCAGTACTTC

v_call: TRBV7-9
d_call: TRBD2
clone_size: .
j_call: TRBJ2-7
cdr3_length: 15
cdr3_aa: CASSLSGLGSYEQYF
cdr3_nt: TGTGCCAGCAGCTTATCGGGACTAGGGTCCTACGAGCAGTACTTC

v_call: TRBV5-1
d_call: .
clone_size: .
j_call: TRBJ2-2
cdr3_length: 14
cdr3_aa: CASSFETLNGELFF
cdr3_nt: TGCGCCAGCAGCTTCGAGACATTAAACGGGGAGCTGTTTTTT

v_call: TRBV11-1
d_call: TRBD1
clone_size: .
j_call: TRBJ2-3
cdr3_length: 14
cdr3_aa: CASKDRRVSDTQYF
cdr3_nt: TGTGCCAGCAAGGACAGGCGAGTTTCAGATACGCAGTATTTT

v_call: TRBV7-2
d_call: .
clone_size: .
j_call: TRBJ2-1
cdr3_length: 14
cdr3_aa: CASSLRGGNNEQFF
cdr3_nt: TGTGCCAGCAGCCTTAGGGGGGGGAACAATGAGCAGTTCTTC

v_call: TRBV10-1
d_call: TRBD1
clone_size: few
j_call: TRBJ1-1
cdr3_length: 14
cdr3_aa: CASSRDRGNTEAFF
cdr3_nt: TGCGCCAGCAGTAGGGACAGGGGAAACACTGAAGCTTTCTTT

v_call: TRBV2
d_call: .
clone_size: .
j_call: TRBJ1-2
cdr3_length: 15
cdr3_aa: CASSDRSSRSYGYTF
cdr3_nt: TGTGCCAGCAGTGATAGGTCGAGCAGGTCCTATGGCTACACCTTC

v_call: TRBV5-8
d_call: .
clone_size: once
j_call: TRBJ2-3
cdr3_length: 14
cdr3_aa: CASRKTGVPNTQYF
cdr3_nt: TGTGCCAGCAGGAAAACCGGGGTCCCAAATACGCAGTATTTT

v_call: TRBV7-9
d_call: TRBD1
clone_size: .
j_call: TRBJ2-1
cdr3_length: 18
cdr3_aa: CASSSGTGGLEMYNEQFF
cdr3_nt: TGTGCCAGCAGCTCCGGGACAGGGGGGTTAGAGATGTACAATGAGCAGTTCTTC

v_call: TRBV6-6
d_call: TRBD1
clone_size: .
j_call: TRBJ2-1
cdr3_length: 16
cdr3_aa: CASSYSRTGGENEQFF
cdr3_nt: TGTGCCAGCAGTTACTCTCGGACAGGGGGGGAGAATGAGCAGTTCTTC

v_call: TRBV19
d_call: TRBD1
clone_size: many
j_call: TRBJ2-7
cdr3_length: 14
cdr3_aa: CASSTRTGVDEQYF
cdr3_nt: TGTGCCAGTAGTACCCGGACAGGGGTGGACGAGCAGTACTTC